The rows below give T cell receptor beta chains drawn from one sample of a study of shared clonotypes between healthy human individuals. TCRdb's copy holds only in-frame clones and misses some; the assay was immunoSEQ multiplex PCR. The table records some 580,000 clones, roughly 98% of them present only once. Sequencing used naive CD8+ T cells sorted from blood. The receptors were gathered from a man aged 25 to 40 in good health. CDR3s include the opening cysteine and the closing phenylalanine or tryptophan. Fields, in order: V gene, clone size, D gene, J gene, CDR3 protein, CDR3 DNA. A D gene is named only where the DNA matches it firmly. Part of the rows lack a size; the others show once, few, many or a class for expanded clones.

V gene: TRBV28
clone size: -
D gene: TRBD2
J gene: TRBJ2-3
CDR3 protein: CASSSGLAFTDTQYF
CDR3 DNA: TGTGCCAGCAGCTCCGGACTAGCGTTCACAGATACGCAGTATTTT

V gene: TRBV15
clone size: -
D gene: TRBD2
J gene: TRBJ2-5
CDR3 protein: CATSRDRGLMETQYF
CDR3 DNA: TGTGCCACCAGCAGAGATAGGGGACTAATGGAGACCCAGTACTTC

V gene: TRBV9
clone size: -
D gene: -
J gene: TRBJ2-1
CDR3 protein: CASSVVGGTHNEQFF
CDR3 DNA: TGTGCCAGCAGCGTAGTTGGTGGCACCCACAATGAGCAGTTCTTC

V gene: TRBV5-1
clone size: -
D gene: TRBD1
J gene: TRBJ2-7
CDR3 protein: CASSLALGQALYEQYF
CDR3 DNA: TGCGCCAGCAGCTTGGCCTTGGGACAGGCCTTATACGAGCAGTACTTC

V gene: TRBV9
clone size: -
D gene: -
J gene: TRBJ1-3
CDR3 protein: CASSPGGSLSGNTIYF
CDR3 DNA: TGTGCCAGCAGCCCCGGGGGCAGCCTCTCTGGAAACACCATATATTTT

V gene: TRBV29-1
clone size: -
D gene: TRBD1
J gene: TRBJ2-1
CDR3 protein: CSALDREIDEQFF
CDR3 DNA: TGCAGCGCCCTGGACAGGGAGATCGATGAGCAGTTCTTC

V gene: TRBV7-9
clone size: -
D gene: TRBD2
J gene: TRBJ2-1
CDR3 protein: CASSDRLAGDGEQFF
CDR3 DNA: TGTGCCAGCAGCGACAGACTAGCGGGAGACGGTGAGCAGTTCTTC

V gene: TRBV7-9
clone size: -
D gene: -
J gene: TRBJ1-2
CDR3 protein: CASSLVQGSYGYTF
CDR3 DNA: TGTGCCAGCAGCTTAGTCCAGGGGAGCTATGGCTACACCTTC

V gene: TRBV2
clone size: once
D gene: -
J gene: TRBJ2-7
CDR3 protein: CASIPPRDEQYF
CDR3 DNA: TGTGCCAGCATCCCTCCGAGGGACGAGCAGTACTTC

V gene: TRBV27
clone size: -
D gene: TRBD2
J gene: TRBJ2-7
CDR3 protein: CASRPGLAGYEQYF
CDR3 DNA: TGTGCCAGCAGGCCGGGACTAGCGGGCTACGAGCAGTACTTC

V gene: TRBV5-1
clone size: -
D gene: TRBD1
J gene: TRBJ2-3
CDR3 protein: CASRRDRVPDTQYF
CDR3 DNA: TGCGCCAGCAGACGGGACAGGGTCCCAGATACGCAGTATTTT

V gene: TRBV5-1
clone size: -
D gene: TRBD2
J gene: TRBJ2-5
CDR3 protein: CASSLGSLAVETQYF
CDR3 DNA: TGCGCCAGCAGCCTAGGCAGCCTAGCGGTAGAGACCCAGTACTTC

V gene: TRBV11-2
clone size: -
D gene: -
J gene: TRBJ2-7
CDR3 protein: CASTLNSYEQYF
CDR3 DNA: TGTGCCAGCACCTTAAATTCCTACGAGCAGTACTTC

V gene: TRBV7-9
clone size: -
D gene: -
J gene: TRBJ2-1
CDR3 protein: CASTQSQDEQFF
CDR3 DNA: TGTGCCAGCACCCAATCGCAGGATGAGCAGTTCTTC

V gene: TRBV2
clone size: -
D gene: TRBD1
J gene: TRBJ1-5
CDR3 protein: CASSDGDRGFHQPQHF
CDR3 DNA: TGTGCCAGCAGTGATGGGGACAGGGGGTTTCATCAGCCCCAGCATTTT

V gene: TRBV9
clone size: -
D gene: -
J gene: TRBJ2-1
CDR3 protein: CASSVGGTEQFF
CDR3 DNA: TGTGCCAGCAGCGTAGGAGGGACTGAGCAGTTCTTC

V gene: TRBV5-1
clone size: -
D gene: -
J gene: TRBJ2-5
CDR3 protein: CASSLEGGQETQYF
CDR3 DNA: TGCGCCAGCAGCTTGGAGGGGGGCCAAGAGACCCAGTACTTC